This TCR beta chain was retrieved from a study of neurological immune-mediated disorders. CDR1 is KGHSH and CDR2 is LQKENI in the germline V gene. Trimming cost V 1 base and J 5 bases; bases outside gene matches: 4. This CDR3 is 15 amino acids long. TCRdb redid the calling of the 5' RACE reads with MiXCR, one entry per CDR3 protein. The sample holds approximately 41,000 distinct CDR3 sequences, 13% to 15% seen once. This clonotype was found a few times. The gene calls are TRBV18 and TRBJ2-1; 8 nucleotides align to TRBD1. This TCR was recovered from a woman in her sixties or seventies with HTLV-1-associated myelopathy (HAM/TSP). Sequencing was performed on CD4+ T cells from blood. The CDR3, as DNA: TGTGCCAGCTCACCACGGCAGGGGGCTCACAATGAGCAGTTCTTC. It yields the protein CASSPRQGAHNEQFF.